Listed here are 8 T cell receptor beta chains from one sample, sequenced in a study of read filtering for tumor transcriptome and immune sequencing. From approximately 430 ng of RNA, a library with molecular barcoded alpha/delta and beta/gamma adaptors was made. MiXCR, applied by TCRdb to the reads, yields one record per CDR3 protein. The sample has about 9,200 distinct CDR3 sequences; 16% are singletons. Input material: a population of CD138-negative cells sorted from bone marrow. The receptors derive from a donor aged 40 or older with multiple myeloma.

This clonotype ranks as medium-sized (0.01 to 0.1%). The chain recombines TRBV11-3 with TRBJ2-1; a weak D match, TRBD1 (6 bases). Germline V CDR1 and CDR2: SGHNT, YENEEA. The CDR3 covers 14 residues. Deletions cut 8 bases from V and 2 bases from J, with 13 bases between. The CDR3: CASGGPGAYNEQFF. Written as DNA, the CDR3 is TGTGCCAGCGGGGGTCCAGGGGCCTACAATGAGCAGTTCTTC.

A word on this clonotype: Its ends do not fully match the called genes, so a read error is possible. The V gene is TRBV18, the J gene TRBJ2-1; the match to TRBD1 covers 8 bases. This CDR3 is 18 amino acids long. Germline CDR1 and CDR2: KGHSH and LQKENI. CDR3 DNA sequence: TGTGCCAGCTCACCCCGGGACAGGCAGAGGGTACACCACAACGAGCAGTTCTTC. This encodes CASSPRDRQRVHHNEQFF.

This clonotype has only a few counts. V and J are TRBV29-1 and TRBJ2-1, with TRBD2 identical over 11 bases. Germline V CDR1 and CDR2: SQVTM, ANQGSEA. The CDR3 has 14 amino acids. V lost 7 bases to trimming and J lost 8 bases; unmatched junction nucleotides: 10. The CDR3 sequence: CSATPSGGWDEQFF. In DNA, the CDR3 is TGCAGCGCTACCCCTAGCGGGGGGTGGGATGAGCAGTTCTTC.

This clonotype was recorded many times. This chain uses TRBV2 with TRBJ1-5, with a weak D call TRBD1 (5 bases). This CDR3 contains 12 residues. Looked up from germline, CDR1 is SNHLY and CDR2 is FYNNEI. The ends were cut back, 8 bases at V and 12 bases at J, with 17 bases in the middle. Here the CDR3 reads CASGEEGRVQHF. CDR3 nucleotides: TGTGCCAGCGGAGAGGAGGGACGGGTCCAGCATTTT.

This clonotype is medium-sized by share. This chain connects TRBV15 to TRBJ1-5, with D possibly being TRBD1 (6 bases). The CDR3 runs to 14 residues. Per germline, CDR1 LNHNV and CDR2 YYDKDF (reference sequence). V lost 4 bases and J 4 bases, leaving 11 bases between the germline ends. The CDR3 nucleotides read TGTGCCACCAGCACCAATACAGGGAATCAGCCCCAGCATTTT. Translated: CATSTNTGNQPQHF.

This clonotype came up many times. A much larger clone is a single base away; this may be a read error. The V call is TRBV7-2, the J call TRBJ1-1; a possible D gene is TRBD1 (6 bases). The CDR3 runs 15 residues. CDR1 is SGHTA, CDR2 FQGNSA, per germline. The CDR3 coding sequence is TGTGCCAGCAGCTTAGGAGGGGGAATGGGGGCTGAAGCTGTCTTT. Translating it yields CASSLGGGMGAEAVF.

The sample holds many counts of this clonotype. This chain links TRBV20-1 with TRBJ2-7, with TRBD1 matching over 8 bases. Germline values: CDR1 DFQATT, CDR2 SNEGSKA (reference sequence). This CDR3 comprises 15 residues. V dropped 5 bases and J dropped 5; count of bases not matched to a gene: 14. In DNA form, the CDR3 reads TGCAGTGCTCTGTTGTCAGGGGGCAATATCGACGAGCAGTACTTC. Translation: CSALLSGGNIDEQYF.

This clonotype was seen many times. The chain couples TRBV4-3 to TRBJ2-3, with TRBD2 identical over 11 bases. Germline CDR1 is LGHNA and CDR2 is YSLEER. The V and J ends lost 0 bases and 2 bases, in that order; junction bases with no gene match: 7. CDR3 length: 18 residues. The CDR3 loop reads CASSQDLGTSGNTDTQYF. DNA of the CDR3: TGCGCCAGCAGCCAAGATCTAGGGACTAGCGGCAACACAGATACGCAGTATTTT.